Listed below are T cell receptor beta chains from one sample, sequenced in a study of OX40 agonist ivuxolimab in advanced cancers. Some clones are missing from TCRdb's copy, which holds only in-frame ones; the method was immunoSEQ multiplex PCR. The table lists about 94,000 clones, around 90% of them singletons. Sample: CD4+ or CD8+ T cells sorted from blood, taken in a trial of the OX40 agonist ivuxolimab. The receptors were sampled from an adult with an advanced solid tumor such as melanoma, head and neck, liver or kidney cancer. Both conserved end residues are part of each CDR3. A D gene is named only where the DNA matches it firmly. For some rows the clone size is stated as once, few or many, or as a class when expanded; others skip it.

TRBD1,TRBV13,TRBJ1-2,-,TGTGCCAGCAGCTCCCAAGCGGGACAGCTCTATGGCTACACCTTC,CASSSQAGQLYGYTF
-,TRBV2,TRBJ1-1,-,TGTGCCAGCAGCGTACGGGGGAACACTGAAGCTTTCTTT,CASSVRGNTEAFF
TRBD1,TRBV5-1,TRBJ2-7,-,TGCGCCAGCAGCTTGGGGATGACAGGGTCCTACGAGCAGTACTTC,CASSLGMTGSYEQYF
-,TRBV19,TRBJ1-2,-,TGTGCCAGTAGTATACCAGGTCTTCTTAACTATGGCTACACCTTC,CASSIPGLLNYGYTF
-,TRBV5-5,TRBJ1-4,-,TGTGCCAGCAGCTTGGACAGGGCTGCAACTAATGAAAAACTGTTTTTT,CASSLDRAATNEKLFF
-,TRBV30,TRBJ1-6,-,TGTGCCTTCCCTGGGGCCCCCATTATACCCCTCCACTTT,CAFPGAPIIPLHF
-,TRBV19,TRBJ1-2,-,TGTGCCAGTAGTACCGGTGTTGGCCCCTATGGCTACACCTTC,CASSTGVGPYGYTF
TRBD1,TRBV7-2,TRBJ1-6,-,TGTGCCAGCAGCAAAGGGACAGGCCTAAACTATAATTCACCCCTCCACTTT,CASSKGTGLNYNSPLHF
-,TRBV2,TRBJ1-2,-,TGTGCCAGCCATAGGACGGATATGGGCTACACCTTC,CASHRTDMGYTF
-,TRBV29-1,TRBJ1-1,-,TGCAGCGTTGTATCGTGGGGGGCCTCGAACACTGAAGCTTTCTTT,CSVVSWGASNTEAFF
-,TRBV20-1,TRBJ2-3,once,TGCAGTGCCCCCGGAGGAGATACGCAGTATTTT,CSAPGGDTQYF
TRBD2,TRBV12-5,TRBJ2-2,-,TGTGCTAGCCGAGGGGTAGCGGGCGCAAACACCGGGGAGCTGTTTTTT,CASRGVAGANTGELFF
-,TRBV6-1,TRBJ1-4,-,TGTGCCAGCAGTCGGCCTGGGAAGGAGGAAAAACTGTTTTTT,CASSRPGKEEKLFF
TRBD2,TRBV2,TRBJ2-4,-,TGTGCCAGCAGTGATCCGGGACTAGCGCCAAAAAACATTCAGTACTTC,CASSDPGLAPKNIQYF
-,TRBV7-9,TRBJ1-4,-,TGTGCCAGCAGCTTAGCGCTGGGCCCAACTAATGAAAAACTGTTTTTT,CASSLALGPTNEKLFF
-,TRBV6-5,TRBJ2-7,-,TGTGCCAGCAGTTACCAATACGAGCAGTACTTC,CASSYQYEQYF
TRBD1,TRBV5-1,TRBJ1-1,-,TGCGCCAGCAGCTCGGACAGGGGGCGAACTGAAGCTTTCTTT,CASSSDRGRTEAFF
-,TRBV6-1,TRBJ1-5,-,TGTGCCAGCAGTTATCAGCCCCAGCATTTT,CASSYQPQHF
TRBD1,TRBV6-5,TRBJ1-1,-,TGTGCCAGCAGGGGACAGGGGGCATCTGAAGCTTTCTTT,CASRGQGASEAFF
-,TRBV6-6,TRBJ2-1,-,TGTGCCAGCACCAATACCCCCCGTGGGGGCCACAATGAGCAGTTCTTC,CASTNTPRGGHNEQFF
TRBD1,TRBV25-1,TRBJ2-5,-,TGTGCCAGCAGTGAGTACAGGGGGCCTGTGGAGACCCAGTACTTC,CASSEYRGPVETQYF
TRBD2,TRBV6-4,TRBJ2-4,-,TGTGCCAGCAGTGCCTCAGCGTACGGGGGGACCAAAAACATTCAGTACTTC,CASSASAYGGTKNIQYF
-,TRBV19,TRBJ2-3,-,TGTGCCAGTAAACCCGTGGGTAGTAGCACAGATACGCAGTATTTT,CASKPVGSSTDTQYF
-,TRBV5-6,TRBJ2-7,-,TGTGCCAGCAGCTTTGGCCCCGAGCAGTACTTC,CASSFGPEQYF
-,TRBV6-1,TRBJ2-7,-,TGTGCCAGCAGTGAAGTTCAGGGGTTCACCTACGAGCAGTACTTC,CASSEVQGFTYEQYF
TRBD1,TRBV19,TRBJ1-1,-,TGTGCCAGTAGTATGGGCAGGGGGTCGGTGGGCACTGAAGCTTTCTTT,CASSMGRGSVGTEAFF